This record covers a single T cell receptor (beta chain). What it recognizes is unknown. The CDR3 sequence is 17 residues long. The V gene lost 2 bases and the J gene lost 0 bases, with 16 bases spanning the gap. From germline, CDR1 is ENHRY and CDR2 SYGVKD. Some clones are missing from TCRdb's copy, which holds only in-frame ones; the method was immunoSEQ multiplex PCR. The table has hundreds of thousands of clones, approximately 86% seen once; the top ten hold approximately 12%. The record originates from a study of Ad26.COV2.S vaccination and SARS-CoV-2 variants. Study background: A participant enrolled in the COV1001 Ad26.COV2.S trial arm provided the sample. General study results and limits: It was vaccine recipients, not placebo recipients, who had the higher spike-specific TCR breadth. The TCR-based breadth and depth measures might underestimate overall T cell responses.

Treatment: about 20 received Ad26.COV2.S at low or high dose, single or two shots; a few received placebo; per-sample allocation not given. Repertoires come from day 63 after the first vaccine or placebo injection. The starting material was peripheral blood, obtained in a trial of Ad26.COV2.S vaccine versus placebo. The receptor was isolated from a person aged 18-65 years who received the Ad26.COV2.S COVID-19 vaccine or a placebo. J is TRBJ1-2 and V is TRBV10-3; D unresolved. CDR3 DNA: TGTGCCATCAGTGAGCCGAGAGGGAAGGGTGCTAACTATGGCTACACCTTC. This codes for CAISEPRGKGANYGYTF.